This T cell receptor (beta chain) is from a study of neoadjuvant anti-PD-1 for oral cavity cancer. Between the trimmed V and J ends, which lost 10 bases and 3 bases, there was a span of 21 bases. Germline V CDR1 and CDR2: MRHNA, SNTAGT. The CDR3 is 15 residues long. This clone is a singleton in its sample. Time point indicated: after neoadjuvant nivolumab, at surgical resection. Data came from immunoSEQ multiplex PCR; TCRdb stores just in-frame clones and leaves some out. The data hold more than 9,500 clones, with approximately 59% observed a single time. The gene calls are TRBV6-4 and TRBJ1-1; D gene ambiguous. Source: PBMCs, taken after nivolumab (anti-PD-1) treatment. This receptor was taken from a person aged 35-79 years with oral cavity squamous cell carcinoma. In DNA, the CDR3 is TGTGCCACATCAGAGGGAGGCTCCGGGGACACTGAAGCTTTCTTT. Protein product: CATSEGGSGDTEAFF.